A selection of T cell receptor beta chains follows, all from one sample in a study of blood T cell repertoires in COVID-19. The method was immunoSEQ multiplex PCR; TCRdb's version includes in-frame clones alone and lacks a portion of them. The data contain roughly 39,000 clones, 75% to 85% of them singletons. The sequencing sample was made of peripheral blood. The receptors come from a human donor in a cohort sampled during active COVID-19. Each CDR3 is given with its conserved first and last residue. Each record gives: clone size, V gene, D gene, J gene, CDR3 protein, CDR3 DNA. The D gene is left open where the match is weak. Clone sizes are given selectively: once, few, many, or a class where the clone is expanded.

-,TRBV5-4,-,TRBJ1-2,CASSSSSGDSDGYTF,TGTGCCAGCAGCTCGTCCTCAGGGGATTCAGATGGCTACACCTTC
-,TRBV20-1,TRBD1,TRBJ1-2,CSASPQGGFSGGYTF,TGCAGTGCTAGTCCTCAGGGGGGCTTCAGCGGTGGCTACACCTTC
-,TRBV9,-,TRBJ2-2,CASTPGQMITGELFF,TGTGCCAGCACCCCGGGACAAATGATTACCGGGGAGCTGTTTTTT
-,TRBV7-6,-,TRBJ1-3,CASSKRVFSSGNTIYF,TGTGCCAGCAGCAAGAGGGTATTCAGCTCTGGAAACACCATATATTTT
-,TRBV18,-,TRBJ2-3,CASSPLGGVSSTDTQYF,TGTGCCAGCTCACCACTCGGCGGGGTGTCTAGCACAGATACGCAGTATTTT
-,TRBV5-6,TRBD1,TRBJ1-2,CASSLDRGRLNDGYTF,TGTGCCAGCAGCTTGGACAGGGGGCGTTTAAATGATGGCTACACCTTC
once,TRBV9,TRBD1,TRBJ1-1,CASSEGALNTEAFF,TGTGCCAGCAGCGAGGGGGCGCTGAACACTGAAGCTTTCTTT
few,TRBV11-1,-,TRBJ2-7,CASSSLTAPSYEQYF,TGTGCCAGCAGCTCGTTGACTGCTCCCTCCTACGAGCAGTACTTC
-,TRBV19,TRBD1,TRBJ1-2,CASAQMSGQYYGYTF,TGTGCCAGCGCACAAATGTCGGGACAGTACTATGGCTACACCTTC
-,TRBV7-2,TRBD1,TRBJ2-1,CASSLRQGAYNEQFF,TGTGCCAGCAGCTTACGCCAGGGGGCCTACAATGAGCAGTTCTTC
-,TRBV29-1,TRBD1,TRBJ1-2,CSVEVTGASYGYTF,TGCAGCGTTGAGGTAACAGGGGCCTCCTATGGCTACACCTTC
few,TRBV5-1,-,TRBJ1-1,CASSLRGNTEAFF,TGCGCCAGCAGCTTGAGAGGGAACACTGAAGCTTTCTTT
-,TRBV5-1,-,TRBJ2-7,CASSLQPGDTVSYEQYF,TGCGCCAGCAGCCTGCAACCAGGGGACACCGTCAGCTACGAGCAGTACTTC
few,TRBV7-9,TRBD2,TRBJ2-1,CASRARRGANNEQFF,TGTGCCAGCAGAGCCCGGCGGGGGGCTAACAATGAGCAGTTCTTC
-,TRBV9,TRBD1,TRBJ2-2,CASSVQGAGTGELFF,TGTGCCAGCAGCGTACAGGGGGCAGGCACCGGGGAGCTGTTTTTT
few,TRBV7-9,-,TRBJ2-5,CASSLDQWATQYF,TGTGCCAGCAGCTTAGACCAGTGGGCGACCCAGTACTTC
-,TRBV5-8,-,TRBJ2-4,CASSPGGSKNIQYF,TGTGCCAGCAGCCCCGGAGGGAGCAAAAACATTCAGTACTTC
-,TRBV20-1,-,TRBJ1-1,CSASAYREMNTEAFF,TGCAGTGCTAGTGCTTATAGGGAGATGAACACTGAAGCTTTCTTT
-,TRBV11-3,-,TRBJ2-7,CASSQGGQGREQYF,TGTGCCAGCAGCCAGGGGGGACAAGGAAGGGAGCAGTACTTC
-,TRBV7-2,TRBD2,TRBJ2-7,CASSMTSGRSPPYEQYF,TGTGCCAGCAGCATGACTAGCGGGAGGTCGCCCCCCTACGAGCAGTACTTC